Below are 3 T cell receptor beta chains sequenced from a single sample in a study of OX40 agonist ivuxolimab in advanced cancers. TCRdb keeps only in-frame clones here, not all; method: immunoSEQ multiplex PCR. Of approximately 77,000 clones listed, approximately 80% are singletons. This material consisted of CD4+ or CD8+ T cells sorted from blood, taken in a trial of the OX40 agonist ivuxolimab. The receptors come from an adult with an advanced solid tumor such as melanoma, head and neck, liver or kidney cancer.

The chain employs TRBV28 and TRBJ2-7, with 10 bases that match TRBD1. The CDR3 length is 16 residues. V was pared by 5 bases and J by 4 bases, with 11 bases of the junction left unmatched. Germline V CDR1 and CDR2: MDHEN, SYDVKM. The CDR3 DNA is TGTGCCAGCAGTCTGAGGTCCGGGACAGGGGTATACGAGCAGTACTTC. Protein product: CASSLRSGTGVYEQYF.

This chain uses TRBV9 with TRBJ1-3, with unresolved D. The V gene's germline CDR1 is SGDLS and CDR2 YYNGEE. The CDR3 length is 15 residues. V lost 0 bases, J lost 0 bases, and 7 bases lay in between. CDR3 sequence (DNA): TGTGCCAGCAGCGTAGACCCGAGCTCTGGAAACACCATATATTTT. It codes for CASSVDPSSGNTIYF.

This clone appeared a few times. This CDR3 is also generated by other DNA sequences in the sample. V and J are TRBV28 and TRBJ1-2, with D hard to call. The CDR3 loop spans 12 amino acids. The V gene's germline CDR1 is MDHEN and CDR2 SYDVKM. The ends were cut back, 1 base at V and 0 bases at J, with 0 bases in the middle. Here the CDR3 reads CASSLSNYGYTF. The DNA of the CDR3 is TGTGCCAGCAGTTTATCTAACTATGGCTACACCTTC.